The 12 T cell receptor beta chains below all came from one sample that was sequenced in a study of blood T cell repertoires in COVID-19. Profiled with immunoSEQ multiplex PCR; TCRdb holds only in-frame clones, not every one. Of 200,000 or so clones in the sample, roughly 79% were seen once. The sample consisted of peripheral blood. The receptor set was obtained from a man between 60 and 75 years old with active or convalescent COVID-19.

This rearrangement joins TRBV5-1 to TRBJ2-1; 14 nucleotides line up with TRBD2. Germline assignment: CDR1 SGHRS and CDR2 YFSETQ. V shed 6 bases, J shed 3 bases, and the junction held 2 bases outside the gene matches. The length of the CDR3 is 15 residues. CDR3 sequence (DNA): TGCGCCAGCATCGGGACTAGCGGGAGCTACAATGAGCAGTTCTTC. Encoded protein: CASIGTSGSYNEQFF. The full variable domain, with the rest looked up from reference TRBV5-1 and TRBJ2-1, is KAGVTQTPRYLIKTRGQQVTLSCSPISGHRSVSWYQQTPGQGLQFLFEYFSETQRNKGNFPGRFSGRQFSNSRSEMNVSTLELGDSALYLCASIGTSGSYNEQFFGPGTRLTVL.

V gene TRBV5-1 combines with J gene TRBJ1-1, with a tentative D call TRBD1 (6 bases). CDR3 length: 16 residues. V was trimmed by 0 bases and J by 7 bases, leaving 19 bases between them. Germline CDR1 is SGHRS and CDR2 is YFSETQ. CDR3 sequence (DNA): TGCGCCAGCAGCTTGGGGGCAACAGGGCGCGAGGGTGAAGCTTTCTTT. This codes for CASSLGATGREGEAFF.

This chain connects TRBV27 to TRBJ2-5, with 8 positions matching TRBD1. Trimming cost V 4 bases and J 1 base; bases outside gene matches: 5. Germline CDR1 and CDR2: MNHEY and SMNVEV (reference sequence). CDR3 length: 15 amino acids. The CDR3 bases are TGTGCCAGCAGTTCTGGGGACAGGTTCCAAGAGACCCAGTACTTC. Translated: CASSSGDRFQETQYF.

This rearrangement joins TRBV14 to TRBJ2-1; 12 bases are a match to TRBD2. This CDR3 contains 15 residues. V trimming: 4 bases; J trimming: 4 bases; junction bases outside the gene matches: 2. CDR1 is SGHDN and CDR2 is FVKESK in the germline V gene. CDR3 nucleotides: TGTGCCAGCAGCCGACTAGCGGGAGAGTACAATGAGCAGTTCTTC. The encoded protein is CASSRLAGEYNEQFF.

J is TRBJ2-1 and V is TRBV10-1, with 8 bases identical to TRBD1. Germline V gene data show CDR1 as WNHNN and CDR2 as SYGVQD (reference sequence). The length of the CDR3 is 14 residues. Trimming cost V 2 bases and J 6 bases; bases outside gene matches: 3. The CDR3 region is CASSEPDRGNEQFF. CDR3 DNA sequence: TGCGCCAGCAGTGAGCCCGACAGGGGCAATGAGCAGTTCTTC.

This clone was detected only once. The rearrangement joins TRBV7-9 to TRBJ2-7, with TRBD2 matching over 15 bases. The CDR3 totals 17 residues. CDR1 and CDR2 (germline): SEHNR, FQNEAQ (reference sequence). With V trimmed by 7 bases and J by 2 bases, 9 bases remained unmatched. The CDR3 sequence is CASNAGTSGRWPYEQYF. CDR3 DNA sequence: TGTGCCAGCAACGCCGGGACTAGCGGGAGGTGGCCCTACGAGCAGTACTTC.

This chain links TRBV5-1 with TRBJ2-6; D is possibly TRBD1 (5 bases). V lost 0 bases and J lost 1, with 8 bases in between. CDR3 length: 16 amino acids. The germline V gene encodes CDR1 SGHRS and CDR2 YFSETQ. CDR3 amino acids: CASSLGQGSGANVLTF. DNA of the CDR3: TGCGCCAGCAGCTTGGGCCAGGGTTCTGGGGCCAACGTCCTGACTTTC.

This clone was detected a few times. The gene calls are TRBV6-2 or TRBV6-3 and TRBJ2-7, with D possibly being TRBD1 (5 bases). CDR1 and CDR2 (germline): MNHEY, SVGEGT. This CDR3 spans 11 amino acids. V shed 5 bases and J shed 5 bases, with 7 bases lying between them. The CDR3 nucleotides are TGTGCCAGCAGTGACAGTGACGAGCAGTACTTC. As protein: CASSDSDEQYF.

The chain links TRBV23-1 to TRBJ2-7; TRBD1 matches at 9 bases. TRBV23-1 is annotated as an ORF whose role is uncertain. This CDR3 contains 13 residues. V lost 5 bases and J lost 5; bases outside the gene matches: 4. The CDR3 loop is CASSSGTGNEQYF. Here the CDR3 DNA reads TGCGCCAGCAGTTCCGGGACAGGGAACGAGCAGTACTTC.

This chain connects TRBV12-3 or TRBV12-4 to TRBJ2-2, with a tentative D call TRBD1 (5 bases). The CDR3 loop spans 13 amino acids. Trimming left V 2 bases short and J 6 bases short, with 7 bases between. In DNA, the CDR3 is TGTGCCAGCAGTTTAAAGGGGTCCGGGGAGCTGTTTTTT. Translation gives CASSLKGSGELFF.

V gene TRBV5-5 combines with J gene TRBJ2-7; TRBD1 matches 9 bases. Looked up from germline, CDR1 is SGHKS and CDR2 is YYEKEE (reference sequence). V shed 5 bases and J 2 bases; nucleotides not matched to a gene: 5. This CDR3 has 14 amino acids. The CDR3 DNA is TGTGCCAGCAGACTACAGGGGGCCCCCTACGAGCAGTACTTC. This codes for CASRLQGAPYEQYF.

J is TRBJ2-3 and V is TRBV6-6, with TRBD1 identical over 8 bases. Trimming removed 2 bases from V and 6 bases from J; junction bases left unmatched: 10. The germline V gene has CDR1 MNHNY and CDR2 SVGAGI (reference sequence). This CDR3 comprises 16 residues. The DNA for the CDR3 is TGTGCCAGCAGTTACACCGGACAGGGTATAGGGGATACGCAGTATTTT. Amino acids: CASSYTGQGIGDTQYF.